These 29 T cell receptor beta chains originate from one sample sequenced in a study of blood T cell repertoires in COVID-19. Assay used: immunoSEQ multiplex PCR; TCRdb lists only in-frame clones, some missing. Of over 350,000 clones in the sample, around nine tenths were seen once. Sequencing was performed on peripheral blood. Source of these receptors: a woman in her thirties with acute or convalescent COVID-19.

This sequence joins TRBV28 and TRBJ1-3, with D maybe TRBD1 (5 bases). V was clipped by 3 bases and J by 0 bases, with 12 bases between them. CDR3 size: 16 residues. Germline-derived CDR1 and CDR2 are MDHEN and SYDVKM. The CDR3 sequence is CASSFLLGGSGNTIYF. CDR3 DNA sequence: TGTGCCAGCAGTTTTTTGTTGGGGGGCTCTGGAAACACCATATATTTT.

CDR3 sequence reads: CATSTSPTSGLETQYF. The CDR3 DNA reads TGTGCCACCAGCACCAGCCCGACTAGCGGGCTAGAGACCCAGTACTTC. The chain couples TRBV15 to TRBJ2-5; 10 bases map to TRBD2. CDR1 and CDR2 from the germline V gene are LNHNV and YYDKDF (reference sequence). The CDR3 runs 16 residues. After removal of 4 bases from V and 4 bases from J, the junction contained 9 bases not matched to a gene.

This clone was counted only a few times. This rearrangement joins TRBV7-3 to TRBJ2-1; 8 bases fit TRBD2. This CDR3 comprises 16 residues. The ends lost 5 bases at V and 2 bases at J; junction bases unmatched: 8. Germline V gene sequence: CDR1 SGHTA, CDR2 FQGTGA. DNA of the CDR3: TGTGCCAGCAGCCCCCGGGCGGGGGGAACCTACAATGAGCAGTTCTTC. Amino acids: CASSPRAGGTYNEQFF.

This chain connects TRBV29-1 to TRBJ2-5; D remains ambiguous. Germline V CDR1 and CDR2: SQVTM, ANQGSEA. This CDR3 contains 12 residues. With 4 bases removed from V and 5 bases from J, the gap between germline ends came to 11 bases. The CDR3 is CSVVNVQETQYF. CDR3 nucleotides: TGCAGCGTTGTAAACGTCCAGGAGACCCAGTACTTC.

The rearrangement links TRBV19 to TRBJ1-5; unclear D gene. Germline lookup yields CDR1 LNHDA and CDR2 SQIVND (reference sequence). Between the trimmed V and J ends, which lost 3 bases and 9 bases, there was a span of 9 bases. This CDR3 region has 12 residues. CDR3 DNA sequence: TGTGCCAGTAGTATCCGCCGGGGGCCCCAGCATTTT. Its translation is CASSIRRGPQHF.

This clone occurred once. The rearrangement uses TRBV7-9 and TRBJ1-4, with 7 bases fitting TRBD1. Unmatched junction bases numbered 10, after V lost 5 bases and J lost 7 bases. CDR3 length: 15 amino acids. CDR1 and CDR2 (germline): SEHNR, FQNEAQ (reference sequence). The CDR3 DNA reads as TGTGCCAGCAGCCGAGGGGACAGAAGCCTTGAAAAACTGTTTTTT. The encoded protein is CASSRGDRSLEKLFF.

This rearrangement joins TRBV13 to TRBJ1-2; tentatively, D is TRBD1 (5 bases). There are 16 residues in the CDR3. From germline, CDR1 is PRHDT and CDR2 FYEKMQ (reference sequence). V gave up 2 bases and J gave up 8 bases, with 21 bases separating them. The CDR3 DNA follows: TGTGCCAGCAGCTTAAGGGATTTGGGAGGGGCCAGGGGCTACACCTTC. It yields the protein CASSLRDLGGARGYTF.

This clone was recorded only once. The chain has TRBV14 and TRBJ1-2; 7 positions match TRBD1. This CDR3 is built from 18 residues. The germline V gene has CDR1 SGHDN and CDR2 FVKESK. The J segment lost 0 bases and the V segment lost 0 bases, leaving 10 bases of the junction unmatched. CDR3 loop: CASSQDLTRGQANYGYTF. The CDR3 DNA sequence: TGTGCCAGCAGCCAAGACCTGACGAGAGGACAGGCTAACTATGGCTACACCTTC.

This clone was recorded once. The CDR3 sequence: CASSWRDYGYTF. CDR3 sequence (DNA): TGTGCCAGCAGCTGGCGGGACTATGGCTACACCTTC. V and J are TRBV5-8 and TRBJ1-2; D not resolved. This CDR3 spans 12 amino acids. Germline V gives CDR1 SGHTS, CDR2 YDEGEE. Trimming removed 3 bases at V and 3 bases at J, with 6 bases between.

The rearrangement uses TRBV7-2 and TRBJ1-5; TRBD1 is a possible D gene (6 bases). Germline V gene data show CDR1 as SGHTA and CDR2 as FQGNSA. Trimming removed 2 bases from V and 8 bases from J, with 13 bases in between. The CDR3 totals 14 residues. The DNA for the CDR3 is TGTGCCAGCAGCTTATCCGCAGGGGTTGAGCCCCAGCATTTT. Encoded protein: CASSLSAGVEPQHF.

The J gene is TRBJ1-2, the V gene TRBV12-5; tentatively, D is TRBD1 (5 bases). The length of the CDR3 is 14 residues. The V gene's germline CDR1 is LGHNT and CDR2 FRNRAP. Trimming pared 0 bases from V and 6 bases from J, leaving 11 bases between. For the CDR3, the DNA is TGTGCTAGTGGTTTGGTAGCGGGGGAGCATGGCTACACCTTC. Protein sequence: CASGLVAGEHGYTF.

The chain employs TRBV28 and TRBJ2-7, with 9 bases that match TRBD2. Germline V gene lookup returns CDR1 MDHEN and CDR2 SYDVKM. The CDR3 extends over 13 amino acids. Losses at the gene ends were 5 bases for V and 2 bases for J; bases not matched to a gene: 1. Here the CDR3 DNA reads TGTGCCAGCAGTGTAGCGGGGGCCTACGAGCAGTACTTC. Its protein product is CASSVAGAYEQYF.

CDR3 residues: CASSMDRISTDTQYF. CDR3 DNA sequence: TGTGCCAGTAGTATGGACAGGATTAGCACAGATACGCAGTATTTT. The chain joins TRBV19 to TRBJ2-3; 7 nucleotides align to TRBD1. Germline V gene data show CDR1 as LNHDA and CDR2 as SQIVND (reference sequence). The CDR3 extends over 15 amino acids. After removal of 3 bases from V and 0 bases from J, the junction contained 3 bases not matched to a gene.

The CDR3 nucleotides read TGTGCCAGCAGCTTAACGTTTTCGGCGGGCCAAGAGACCCAGTACTTC. Translation: CASSLTFSAGQETQYF. This chain joins TRBV7-3 and TRBJ2-5; a weak D match, TRBD2 (5 bases). CDR3 length equals 16 residues. V lost 0 bases and J lost 1, with 12 bases in between. Germline CDR1 and CDR2: SGHTA and FQGTGA. The complete variable domain, with remaining parts taken from reference TRBV7-3 and TRBJ2-5, reads GAGVSQTPSNKVTEKGKYVELRCDPISGHTALYWYRQSLGQGPEFLIYFQGTGAADDSGLPNDRFFAVRPEGSVSTLKIQRTERGDSAVYLCASSLTFSAGQETQYFGPGTRLLVL.

CDR3 bases: TGTGCCAGCAGTTTAAGCTGGAACACTGAAGCTTTCTTT. Translation: CASSLSWNTEAFF. The chain employs TRBV27 and TRBJ1-1, with no clear D. V lost 2 bases and J 1 base, leaving 5 bases between the germline ends. Germline V gene lookup returns CDR1 MNHEY and CDR2 SMNVEV (reference sequence). The CDR3 extends over 13 amino acids.

This clone has more than one count but fewer than ten. The J gene is TRBJ2-5, the V gene TRBV28; 11 bases line up with TRBD2. V was pared by 4 bases and J by 5 bases, with 6 bases of the junction left unmatched. The germline gives CDR1 MDHEN, CDR2 SYDVKM. This CDR3 is built from 15 residues. CDR3 DNA sequence: TGTGCCAGCAGTTCATTAGCGGGGGGGCGGGAGACCCAGTACTTC. The encoded protein is CASSSLAGGRETQYF.

The chain employs TRBV15 and TRBJ2-7, with a tentative D call TRBD2 (6 bases). Germline CDR1 is LNHNV and CDR2 is YYDKDF (reference sequence). Trimming cost V 4 bases and J 0 bases, with 28 bases left between them. The CDR3 runs to 20 residues. In DNA form, the CDR3 reads TGTGCCACCAGCAATCCCGGGAGAGGGCGGGGACGTCTTAGCTCCTACGAGCAGTACTTC. Its protein product is CATSNPGRGRGRLSSYEQYF.

The gene calls are TRBV27 and TRBJ2-5, with D unclear. This CDR3 is 13 amino acids long. CDR1 MNHEY and CDR2 SMNVEV come from the germline V gene (reference sequence). The germline V and J ends were trimmed by 2 bases and 7 bases, with 11 bases remaining between them. This CDR3 reads CASSLGGSRTQYF. DNA of the CDR3: TGTGCCAGCAGTTTAGGCGGATCACGGACCCAGTACTTC.

This chain links TRBV13 with TRBJ2-2; D gene ambiguous. V dropped 6 bases and J dropped 8 bases, with 16 bases sitting between them. From germline, CDR1 is PRHDT and CDR2 FYEKMQ (reference sequence). The CDR3 is 14 residues long. CDR3: CASSFRSEAGELFF. The DNA for the CDR3 is TGTGCCAGCAGTTTCCGGAGCGAGGCAGGGGAGCTGTTTTTT.

In this sample, this clone turned up once. This chain connects TRBV19 to TRBJ2-3; 7 bases are a match to TRBD1. The germline V gene has CDR1 LNHDA and CDR2 SQIVND (reference sequence). With 5 bases clipped from V and 4 bases from J, the junction kept 9 bases outside the gene matches. The CDR3 has 15 residues. CDR3 nucleotides: TGTGCCAGTAGTCCCGACAGGGTTGGCCCAGATACGCAGTATTTT. Translation: CASSPDRVGPDTQYF.

DNA for the CDR3: TGTGCCACTTCCCGGACGGAGGTTGGTTTTGGGAAAGCTTTCTTT. It encodes CATSRTEVGFGKAFF. The rearrangement links TRBV19 to TRBJ1-1; D call uncertain. Per the germline V gene, CDR1 is LNHDA and CDR2 is SQIVND (reference sequence). With 10 bases removed from V and 9 bases from J, the gap between germline ends came to 27 bases. The CDR3 is 15 amino acids. Variable domain in full (rest from reference TRBV19 and TRBJ1-1): DGGITQSPKYLFRKEGQNVTLSCEQNLNHDAMYWYRQDPGQGLRLIYYSQIVNDFQKGDIAEGYSVSREKKESFPLTVTSAQKNPTAFYLCATSRTEVGFGKAFFGQGTRLTVV.

The chain recombines TRBV12-3 or TRBV12-4 with TRBJ2-2; no clear D. Trimming removed 6 bases from V and 7 bases from J, with 6 bases in between. This CDR3 contains 11 residues. DNA for the CDR3: TGTGCCAGCAGCAGAGGCGGGGAGCTGTTTTTT. The encoded protein is CASSRGGELFF.

This chain uses TRBV5-4 with TRBJ2-1; 16 nucleotides agree with TRBD2. The CDR3 covers 16 residues. V was pared by 4 bases and J by 5 bases, with 3 bases of the junction left unmatched. CDR1 is SGHNT and CDR2 is YYREEE in the germline V gene (reference sequence). The DNA for the CDR3 is TGTGCCAGCAGCGGAGGGACTAGCGGGGGGGACAATGAGCAGTTCTTC. This encodes CASSGGTSGGDNEQFF.

This chain links TRBV5-4 with TRBJ1-2; 7 bases fit TRBD1. The CDR3 sequence is 15 residues long. Germline V gene sequence: CDR1 SGHNT, CDR2 YYREEE (reference sequence). Losses at the gene ends were 0 bases for V and 2 bases for J; bases not matched to a gene: 4. The CDR3 loop is CASSLGRQGNYGYTF. CDR3 coding DNA: TGTGCCAGCAGCTTGGGGAGACAGGGAAACTATGGCTACACCTTC.

The rearrangement joins TRBV12-3 or TRBV12-4 to TRBJ2-1; weak D call: TRBD2 (7 bases). The CDR3 covers 13 residues. The ends were cut back, 3 bases at V and 8 bases at J, with 11 bases in the middle. CDR3 nucleotide sequence: TGTGCCAGCAGTTTGGGGGGGGCCTATGAGCAGTTCTTC. Protein sequence: CASSLGGAYEQFF.

The rearrangement links TRBV12-5 to TRBJ1-1; 8 bases agree with TRBD1. From germline, CDR1 is LGHNT and CDR2 FRNRAP. V lost 5 bases and J lost 1; bases outside the gene matches: 6. CDR3 length: 15 residues. The DNA of the CDR3 is TGTGCTAGTGGTCTTGACAGGGGTGGGAACACTGAAGCTTTCTTT. It is translated as CASGLDRGGNTEAFF.

CDR3 sequence reads: CASSSYLSGANVLTF. The CDR3 nucleotides are TGCGCCAGCAGCTCATACTTATCTGGGGCCAACGTCCTGACTTTC. The V call is TRBV5-1, the J call TRBJ2-6, with no clear D. Germline V lookup: CDR1 SGHRS, CDR2 YFSETQ. V lost 3 bases, J lost 1 base, and 8 bases lay in between. The CDR3 has 15 amino acids.

The chain is built from TRBV15 and TRBJ1-5; D is unclear. Germline V CDR1 and CDR2: LNHNV, YYDKDF (reference sequence). V lost 9 bases and J lost 3, with 18 bases in between. The CDR3 totals 15 residues. Written as DNA, the CDR3 is TGTGCCACTAGAGCGGGGTCGGCGAACAATCAGCCCCAGCATTTT. This sequence encodes CATRAGSANNQPQHF. The full variable domain, in which reference TRBV15 and TRBJ1-5 provide the parts outside the CDR3, is DAMVIQNPRYQVTQFGKPVTLSCSQTLNHNVMYWYQQKSSQAPKLLFHYYDKDFNNEADTPDNFQSRRPNTSFCFLDIRSPGLGDTAMYLCATRAGSANNQPQHFGDGTRLSIL.

This clone was found once. The chain links TRBV10-1 to TRBJ2-5, with 11 bases aligning to TRBD1. The V segment lost 0 bases and the J segment 2 bases; nucleotides outside the gene matches: 2. The CDR3 is 16 amino acids. CDR1 and CDR2 from the germline V gene are WNHNN and SYGVQD (reference sequence). The CDR3 DNA reads TGCGCCAGCAGTGAGTCTGGGGACAGGGGGCAAGAGACCCAGTACTTC. It specifies CASSESGDRGQETQYF.